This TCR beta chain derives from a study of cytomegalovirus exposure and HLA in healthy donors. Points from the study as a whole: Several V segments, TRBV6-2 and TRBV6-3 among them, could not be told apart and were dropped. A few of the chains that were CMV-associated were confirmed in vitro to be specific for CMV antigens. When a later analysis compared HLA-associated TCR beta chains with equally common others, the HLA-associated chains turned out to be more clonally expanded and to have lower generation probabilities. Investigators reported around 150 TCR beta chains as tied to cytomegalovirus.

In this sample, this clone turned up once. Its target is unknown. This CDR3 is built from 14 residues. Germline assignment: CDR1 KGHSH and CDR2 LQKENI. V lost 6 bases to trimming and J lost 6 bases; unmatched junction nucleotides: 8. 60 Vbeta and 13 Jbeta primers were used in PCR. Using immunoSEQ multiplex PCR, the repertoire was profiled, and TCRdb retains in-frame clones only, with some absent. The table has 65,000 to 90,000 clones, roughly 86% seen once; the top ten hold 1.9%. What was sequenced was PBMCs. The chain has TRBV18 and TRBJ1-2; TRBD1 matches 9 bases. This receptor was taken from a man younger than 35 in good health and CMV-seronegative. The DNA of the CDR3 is TGTGCCAGCTCCCAACAGGGGGCCTTAGATGGCTACACCTTC. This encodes CASSQQGALDGYTF.